The sequence of this TCR beta chain was determined in a study of blood T cell repertoires in COVID-19. Overall study context: PBMCs, B-cell-depleted T cells, or T cells were the source of the cDNA or gDNA that made up the material.

Germline loops: CDR1 KGHSH, CDR2 LQKENI. The CDR3 is made up of 13 amino acids. Trimming took 5 bases from V and 6 from J, leaving 13 bases between them. Authors' methods: Reference gene primers were amplified, and this amplification served to estimate nucleated cell counts. TCRdb's copy holds only in-frame clones and misses some; the assay was immunoSEQ multiplex PCR. D and trimming come from the DNA, and the V and J calls and clone size come from that table. Altogether around 300,000 clones are present, approximately 90% being singletons, with the ten largest covering 6.3%. Seattle patient enrollment occurred during active infection, with longitudinal follow-up thereafter.

The sequencing input was peripheral blood. The sequence derives from a woman in her forties or fifties with COVID-19, enrolled during active disease. The rearrangement links TRBV18 to TRBJ1-2; perhaps TRBD1 as D (6 bases). The DNA of the CDR3 is TGTGCCAGCTCATCTACAGGGCCAGATGGCTACACCTTC. This translates into CASSSTGPDGYTF.